This TCR beta chain stems from a study of T cells in narcolepsy. V was pared by 3 bases and J by 4 bases, with 6 bases of the junction left unmatched. Germline values: CDR1 GTSNPN, CDR2 SVGIG (reference sequence). The CDR3 is 14 residues long. Assay used: immunoSEQ multiplex PCR; TCRdb lists only in-frame clones, some missing. The sample carries tens of thousands of clones, around 89% recorded once. Sequenced material: CD45RA- memory CD4+ T cells from PBMCs. The chain carries TRBV30 and TRBJ2-7; 10 bases line up with TRBD1. The TCR sequence derives from a human donor with narcolepsy. The DNA for the CDR3 is TGTGCCTGGAGAAAAGGGGACAGGGGTTACGAGCAGTACTTC. It is translated as CAWRKGDRGYEQYF.